Listed here are 19 T cell receptor beta chains from one sample, sequenced in a study of tumor-infiltrating lymphocytes in primary liver carcinoma. TCR beta cDNA was prepared out of roughly 500 ng total RNA by means of a constant-region primer. Slightly modified ARM-PCR with three nested multiplex PCR rounds yielded TCR beta libraries. TRBV1-TRBV30 forward and Cbeta reverse primers drove the first two roughly 10-cycle rounds. TCRdb reanalysed the multiplex PCR reads using MiXCR and keeps one entry per CDR3 protein. The table records about 54,000 distinct CDR3 sequences, about three quarters of them present only once. Joint extraction of RNA and DNA used roughly 17-32 mg of bulk tissue that was unsorted. Sequenced input: liver tumor tissue from sampling region 2. Subset of the sample: tumor region T2, inferior pole. All receptors come from a man aged 35 to 55 with primary liver carcinoma and hepatitis B virus infection.

To note about this clonotype: An end of the junction does not agree with germline; a read error may underlie this. The V and J genes are TRBV12-3 or TRBV12-4 and TRBJ2-5, with TRBD1 matching 9 bases. This CDR3 has 16 residues. As DNA, the CDR3 is TGTGCCAGCAGTTCCCGGGACAGGGATTCCCAAGAGACCCAATACTTC. It is translated as CASSSRDRDSQETQYF.

As to this clonotype: Likely a read error: the CDR3 ends without its conserved phenylalanine or tryptophan. Because the CDR3's place on the DNA is in doubt, the DNA is left out and the CDR3 is given as listed by TCRdb. J is TRBJ1-5 and V is TRBV20-1. The CDR3 is 13 residues long, ends included. Germline CDR1 is DFQATT and CDR2 is SNEGSKA (reference sequence). CDR3 sequence: CSARRAFDQPHHY.

Comments on this clonotype: Likely a read error: the CDR3 ends without its conserved phenylalanine or tryptophan. The V and J genes are TRBV11-1 and TRBJ2-3; D unclear. The length of the CDR3 is 15 residues. Trimming left V 2 bases short and J 4 bases short, with 13 bases between. The germline CDR1 and CDR2 sequences are SGHAT and FQDESV (reference sequence). CDR3 region: CASSLQPINADTQYS. The CDR3 bases are TGTGCCAGCAGCTTACAGCCCATTAACGCAGATACGCAGTATTCC.

The chain is built from TRBV10-1 and TRBJ2-7; 13 bases map to TRBD2. J gave up 3 bases and V 6 bases, and 5 bases lay outside the gene matches. Germline CDR1 is WNHNN and CDR2 is SYGVQD (reference sequence). The CDR3 is 15 residues long. CDR3 protein: CASSSGTSGDYEQYF. CDR3 DNA: TGCGCCAGCAGCTCCGGGACTAGCGGGGACTACGAGCAGTACTTC.

A few counts support this clonotype. The junction departs from germline at one end; a sequencing error may be responsible. The chain has TRBV11-2 and TRBJ2-5; D tentatively fits TRBD1 or TRBD2 (6 bases each). CDR1 is SGHAT, CDR2 FQNNGV, per germline. CDR3 size: 14 residues. CDR3 residues: CVSSFGGSQEAQYF. The CDR3 DNA reads as TGTGTCAGCAGCTTCGGGGGCAGCCAAGAGGCCCAGTACTTC.

This clonotype was seen once. The junction departs from the called germline gene at one end, perhaps through a read error. J is TRBJ2-5 and V is TRBV11-2; D may be TRBD2 (5 bases). This CDR3 spans 16 amino acids. CDR1 is SGHAT, CDR2 FQNNGV, per germline. In nucleotides, the CDR3 is TGTGCCAGCAGTTTAGTCCCGGCTGGCGGGCAAGAGACCCAATACTTC. Its translation is CASSLVPAGGQETQYF.

This clonotype has just one count. A read error may account for a junction end that differs from germline. The chain couples TRBV11-2 to TRBJ2-3, with 9 bases fitting TRBD2. The CDR3 extends over 16 amino acids. Germline V gene lookup returns CDR1 SGHAT and CDR2 FQNNGV. Here the CDR3 DNA reads TGCGCCAGCGGCCCCTCGACTAGCGGCAGCACAGATACGCAGTATTTT. It codes for CASGPSTSGSTDTQYF. The complete variable domain, with remaining parts taken from reference TRBV11-2 and TRBJ2-3, reads EAGVAQSPRYKIIEKRQSVAFWCNPISGHATLYWYQQILGQGPKLLIQFQNNGVVDDSQLPKDRFSAERLKGVDSTLKIQPAKLEDSAVYLCASGPSTSGSTDTQYFGPGTRLTVL.

About this clonotype itself: A much bigger clone sits one base away, suggesting this may be a read error. Because the CDR3 is missing its conserved closing phenylalanine or tryptophan, this is likely a read error. The chain couples TRBV7-2 to TRBJ2-6; D ambiguous. Germline CDR1 and CDR2: SGHTA and FQGNSA. Trimming cost V 3 bases and J 0 bases, with 6 bases left between them. The CDR3 loop spans 15 amino acids. CDR3 sequence: CASSLFSSGANVLTL. DNA for the CDR3: TGTGCCAGCAGCTTGTTTAGCTCTGGGGCCAACGTCCTGACTTTG.

As concerns this clonotype: A read error may produce the germline difference seen at one junction end. This rearrangement joins TRBV4-1 to TRBJ2-1; D is perhaps TRBD1 (6 bases). This CDR3 spans 15 amino acids. The germline V gene has CDR1 MGHRA and CDR2 YSYEKL. This CDR3 reads CASNQVSSSSGELFF. For the CDR3, the DNA is TGCGCCAGCAACCAAGTTTCAAGCAGCTCAGGGGAGCTGTTCTTC.

The gene calls are TRBV5-6 and TRBJ1-1; the D gene is possibly TRBD1 (6 bases). V was clipped by 9 bases and J by 3 bases, with 15 bases between them. This CDR3 has 13 residues. Per germline, CDR1 SGHDT and CDR2 YYEEEE. CDR3 DNA: TGTGCCAACAGTTTGCAGGGGTACACTGAAGCTTTCTTT. Amino acid sequence: CANSLQGYTEAFF.

In regard to this clonotype: The junction departs from the called germline gene at one end, perhaps through a read error. The rearrangement uses TRBV10-3 and TRBJ2-4, with unresolved D. The CDR3 is 13 residues long. Germline CDR1 is ENHRY and CDR2 is SYGVKD. CDR3 sequence reads: CTISEPTKNIQCF. The CDR3 bases are TGTACCATCAGTGAGCCAACTAAAAACATTCAGTGCTTC.

This clonotype was found a few times. At one of its ends the junction is not consistent with the germline gene, which may arise from a read error. The chain's CDR3 is CTSSHNRGPNEKPFF. The DNA of the CDR3 is TGTACCAGCAGCCACAACAGGGGACCTAATGAAAAACCGTTTTTT. This rearrangement joins TRBV11-1 to TRBJ1-4, with 7 bases fitting TRBD1. The germline CDR1 and CDR2 sequences are SGHAT and FQDESV (reference sequence). This CDR3 comprises 15 residues.

V is TRBV6-5 and J is TRBJ2-6; 7 nucleotides agree with TRBD1. There are 16 residues in the CDR3. Germline V gives CDR1 MNHEY, CDR2 SVGAGI. The chain's CDR3 is CVIRAGDSSGANVLTF. The CDR3 DNA sequence: TGTGTCATCAGGGCAGGGGACAGCTCCGGGGCCAACGTCCTGACTTTC.

The chain carries TRBV29-1 and TRBJ2-7; D is possibly TRBD1 or TRBD2 (5 bases each). The V gene lost 7 bases and the J gene lost 8 bases, with 21 bases spanning the gap. CDR1 SQVTM and CDR2 ANQGSEA come from the germline V gene. The CDR3 extends over 13 amino acids. The CDR3 coding sequence is TGCAGCGCCGAGGGGCAAGGGTCCCACAAGCAGTACTTC. Encoded protein: CSAEGQGSHKQYF.

This clonotype is medium-sized by share. The rearrangement joins TRBV6-5 to TRBJ2-3; D uncertain. The germline gives CDR1 MNHEY, CDR2 SVGAGI. CDR3 length: 13 amino acids. Between the trimmed V and J ends, which lost 4 bases and 4 bases, there was a span of 9 bases. CDR3 nucleotide sequence: TGTGCCAGCAGTTCCCAGGCTCCAGATACGCAGTATTTT. Translation gives CASSSQAPDTQYF.

To note about this clonotype: A junction end diverges from the germline sequence, so it may reflect a read error. The chain joins TRBV11-1 to TRBJ2-1, with D uncertain. This CDR3 spans 13 amino acids. CDR1 SGHAT and CDR2 FQDESV come from the germline V gene (reference sequence). The CDR3: CANSHLGYNEQLF. The DNA of the CDR3 is TGTGCCAACAGCCATCTGGGCTACAATGAGCAACTCTTC.

This clonotype has a handful of counts. The chain is built from TRBV12-3 or TRBV12-4 and TRBJ2-1; no reliable D call. V gave up 6 bases and J gave up 7 bases, with 10 bases separating them. The CDR3 sequence is 12 residues long. CDR3 nucleotides: TGTGCCAGCAGCCGTACAAGGAATGAGCAGTTCTTC. The encoded protein is CASSRTRNEQFF.

V and J are TRBV29-1 and TRBJ2-3; D remains ambiguous. The ends were cut back, 8 bases at V and 7 bases at J, with 10 bases in the middle. The CDR3 runs to 10 residues. CDR1 and CDR2 from the germline V gene are SQVTM and ANQGSEA. The DNA of the CDR3 is TGCAGCAGTGTTCAGCATACGCAGTATTTT. Protein sequence: CSSVQHTQYF.

Comment on this clonotype: Since a much larger clone is just one base distant, this may be a read error. The V gene is TRBV6-2 or TRBV6-3, the J gene TRBJ1-5, with D possibly matching TRBD1 (6 bases). V gave up 5 bases and J gave up 5 bases, with 10 bases separating them. The CDR3 is 13 amino acids. Germline assignment: CDR1 MNHEY and CDR2 SVGEGT. The CDR3: CASSEDSHQPQHF. The CDR3 bases are TGTGCCAGCAGTGAGGACAGCCATCAGCCCCAGCATTTT.